This TCR beta chain was recorded in a study of human CD8 memory T cell subsets. Construction of TCR beta libraries was accomplished by means of UMI-labeled 5' RACE. After re-calling the 5' RACE reads, TCRdb lists one entry per CDR3 protein, DNA absent. The listing records several thousand distinct CDR3 sequences. There are 11 residues in the CDR3. Sequenced input: CD8+ T cells from PBMCs. V is TRBV12-3 or TRBV12-4 and J is TRBJ2-1. The receptor's source is a human donor in good health. The CDR3 region is CASSFGSGRFF.